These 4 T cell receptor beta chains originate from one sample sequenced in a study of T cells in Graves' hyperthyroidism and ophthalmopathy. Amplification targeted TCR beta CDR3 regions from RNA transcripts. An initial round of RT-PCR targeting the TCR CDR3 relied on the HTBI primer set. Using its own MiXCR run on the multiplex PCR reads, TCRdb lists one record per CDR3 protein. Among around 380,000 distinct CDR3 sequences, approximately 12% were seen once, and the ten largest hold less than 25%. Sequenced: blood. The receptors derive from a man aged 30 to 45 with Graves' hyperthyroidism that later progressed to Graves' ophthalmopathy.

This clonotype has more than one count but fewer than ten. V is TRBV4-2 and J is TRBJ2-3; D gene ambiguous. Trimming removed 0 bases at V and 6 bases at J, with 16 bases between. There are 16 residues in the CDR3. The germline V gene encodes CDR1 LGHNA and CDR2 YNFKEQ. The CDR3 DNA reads TGTGCCAGCAGCCAAGAAGGTCTACTTAGGGTCGATACGCAGTATTTT. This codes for CASSQEGLLRVDTQYF.

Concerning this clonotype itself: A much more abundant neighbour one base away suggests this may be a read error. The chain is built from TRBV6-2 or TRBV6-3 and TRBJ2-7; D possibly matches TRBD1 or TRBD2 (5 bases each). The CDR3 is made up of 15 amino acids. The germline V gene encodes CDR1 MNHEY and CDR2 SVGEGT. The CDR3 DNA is TGTACCAGCAGACCGGGGACGGCCAGCTCCTACGAGCAGTACTTC. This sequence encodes CTSRPGTASSYEQYF.

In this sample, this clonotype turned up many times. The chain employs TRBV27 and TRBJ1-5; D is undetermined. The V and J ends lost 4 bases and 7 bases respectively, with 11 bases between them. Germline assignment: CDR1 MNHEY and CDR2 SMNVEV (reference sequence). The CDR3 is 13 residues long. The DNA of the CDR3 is TGTGCCAGCAGTTCTGATACCAGGCAGCCCCAGCATTTT. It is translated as CASSSDTRQPQHF.

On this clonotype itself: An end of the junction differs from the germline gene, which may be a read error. The CDR3 loop reads CASSRGYDENAEAFF. Here the CDR3 DNA reads TGTGCCAGCAGCCGTGGATATGACGAGAACGCTGAAGCTTTCTTT. This rearrangement joins TRBV4-2 to TRBJ1-1; no clear D. This CDR3 is 15 amino acids long. The germline V gene encodes CDR1 LGHNA and CDR2 YNFKEQ.